Listed below are T cell receptor beta chains from one sample, sequenced in a study of neurological immune-mediated disorders. TCRdb reprocessed the 5' RACE reads via MiXCR and lists one record per CDR3 protein. Among more than 35,000 distinct CDR3 sequences listed, 10% were seen once. Material: PBMCs. The receptors shown here come from a woman aged 30 to 39 with HTLV-1-associated myelopathy (HAM/TSP). The CDR3 runs from the conserved cysteine through the conserved F or W. Each record gives: CDR3 protein, CDR3 DNA, CDR3 length, V gene, D gene, clone size, J gene. The D gene is left open where the match is weak. The size of a clone is reported for some rows only, either as once, few or many, or as a class for expanded clones.

CDR3aa: CASSPSQTNTEAFF
CDR3nt: TGCGCCAGCAGCCCGAGTCAGACGAACACTGAAGCTTTCTTT
len: 14
v_gene: TRBV4-1
d_gene: NA
abundance: many
j_gene: TRBJ1-1

CDR3aa: CASSYFSTVGSYNSPLHF
CDR3nt: TGTGCCAGCAGTTATTTTTCGACAGTCGGCTCCTATAATTCACCCCTCCACTTT
len: 18
v_gene: TRBV6-5
d_gene: NA
abundance: many
j_gene: TRBJ1-6

CDR3aa: CSAISGTANTEAFF
CDR3nt: TGCAGTGCGATATCCGGGACGGCGAACACTGAAGCTTTCTTT
len: 14
v_gene: TRBV20-1
d_gene: NA
abundance: many
j_gene: TRBJ1-1

CDR3aa: CASRLGGGPPDTQYF
CDR3nt: TGCGCCAGCAGATTGGGCGGGGGTCCCCCAGATACGCAGTATTTT
len: 15
v_gene: TRBV5-1
d_gene: TRBD2
abundance: many
j_gene: TRBJ2-3

CDR3aa: CSAREPGLHSNYGYTF
CDR3nt: TGCAGTGCTAGAGAACCGGGGCTCCACTCTAACTATGGCTACACCTTC
len: 16
v_gene: TRBV20-1
d_gene: NA
abundance: many
j_gene: TRBJ1-2

CDR3aa: CASSEQQLGYTF
CDR3nt: TGTGCCAGCAGTGAACAACAGTTGGGCTACACCTTC
len: 12
v_gene: TRBV25-1
d_gene: NA
abundance: many
j_gene: TRBJ1-2

CDR3aa: CSASLRPGTREAFF
CDR3nt: TGCAGTGCTAGTCTAAGGCCCGGGACCCGAGAAGCTTTCTTT
len: 14
v_gene: TRBV20-1
d_gene: NA
abundance: many
j_gene: TRBJ1-1

CDR3aa: CASSPGTMNYGYTF
CDR3nt: TGTGCCAGCTCCCCCGGGACAATGAACTATGGCTACACCTTC
len: 14
v_gene: TRBV18
d_gene: NA
abundance: many
j_gene: TRBJ1-2

CDR3aa: CSASGFGTGYEKLFF
CDR3nt: TGCAGTGCTTCCGGATTCGGGACAGGGTATGAAAAACTGTTTTTT
len: 15
v_gene: TRBV20-1
d_gene: TRBD1
abundance: many
j_gene: TRBJ1-4

CDR3aa: CASRGQSNQPQHF
CDR3nt: TGTGCCAGCAGGGGACAAAGCAATCAGCCCCAGCATTTT
len: 13
v_gene: TRBV12-3/TRBV12-4
d_gene: NA
abundance: many
j_gene: TRBJ1-5

CDR3aa: CASRSLVAGANVLTF
CDR3nt: TGTGCCAGCAGATCACTAGTTGCTGGGGCCAACGTCCTGACTTTC
len: 15
v_gene: TRBV7-8
d_gene: NA
abundance: many
j_gene: TRBJ2-6

CDR3aa: CASSWDSGLTQYF
CDR3nt: TGTGCCAGCAGTTGGGACAGCGGCTTGACGCAGTATTTT
len: 13
v_gene: TRBV12-3/TRBV12-4
d_gene: TRBD1
abundance: many
j_gene: TRBJ2-3

CDR3aa: CSARDHFRGANTGELFF
CDR3nt: TGCAGTGCTAGAGATCACTTCCGAGGAGCGAACACCGGGGAGCTGTTTTTT
len: 17
v_gene: TRBV20-1
d_gene: NA
abundance: many
j_gene: TRBJ2-2

CDR3aa: CSVVWQGNTGELFF
CDR3nt: TGCAGCGTTGTTTGGCAGGGGAACACCGGGGAGCTGTTTTTT
len: 14
v_gene: TRBV29-1
d_gene: NA
abundance: many
j_gene: TRBJ2-2

CDR3aa: CASSYFRDRGNTEAFF
CDR3nt: TGTGCCAGCAGTTACTTCCGGGACAGGGGGAACACTGAAGCTTTCTTT
len: 16
v_gene: TRBV6-6
d_gene: TRBD1
abundance: NA
j_gene: TRBJ1-1

CDR3aa: CSARGTPIEQYF
CDR3nt: TGCAGTGCTAGAGGGACCCCGATAGAGCAGTACTTC
len: 12
v_gene: TRBV20-1
d_gene: NA
abundance: many
j_gene: TRBJ2-7

CDR3aa: CASSETVAPDTQYF
CDR3nt: TGTGCCAGCAGTGAGACAGTTGCGCCAGATACGCAGTATTTT
len: 14
v_gene: TRBV6-1
d_gene: NA
abundance: many
j_gene: TRBJ2-3

CDR3aa: CSARRAGGNEQYF
CDR3nt: TGCAGTGCTAGACGGGCAGGGGGCAACGAGCAGTACTTC
len: 13
v_gene: TRBV20-1
d_gene: TRBD1
abundance: few
j_gene: TRBJ2-7

CDR3aa: CASSSWTGRGTGELFF
CDR3nt: TGTGCCAGCAGCTCTTGGACAGGGAGGGGCACCGGGGAGCTGTTTTTT
len: 16
v_gene: TRBV7-3
d_gene: NA
abundance: many
j_gene: TRBJ2-2

CDR3aa: CAISPFSGADTIYF
CDR3nt: TGTGCCATCAGCCCGTTTTCAGGGGCTGACACCATATATTTT
len: 14
v_gene: TRBV7-6
d_gene: NA
abundance: NA
j_gene: TRBJ1-3

CDR3aa: CASSLQIAMNTEAFF
CDR3nt: TGCGCCAGCAGCTTGCAGATTGCGATGAACACTGAAGCTTTCTTT
len: 15
v_gene: TRBV5-1
d_gene: NA
abundance: many
j_gene: TRBJ1-1

CDR3aa: CASSLALSYEQYF
CDR3nt: TGCGCCAGCAGCTTGGCCCTATCCTACGAGCAGTACTTC
len: 13
v_gene: TRBV5-1
d_gene: NA
abundance: many
j_gene: TRBJ2-7

CDR3aa: CASSLAQGYTEAFF
CDR3nt: TGTGCCAGCAGCTTGGCGCAGGGGTACACTGAAGCTTTCTTT
len: 14
v_gene: TRBV5-6
d_gene: NA
abundance: many
j_gene: TRBJ1-1

CDR3aa: CASSLEAVNTDTQYF
CDR3nt: TGTGCCAGCAGCTTGGAAGCGGTGAACACAGATACGCAGTATTTT
len: 15
v_gene: TRBV7-8
d_gene: NA
abundance: many
j_gene: TRBJ2-3

CDR3aa: CASSVGETQYF
CDR3nt: TGTGCCAGCAGCGTCGGAGAGACCCAGTACTTC
len: 11
v_gene: TRBV3-1
d_gene: NA
abundance: many
j_gene: TRBJ2-5

CDR3aa: CASSEAPGDRGRNEQFF
CDR3nt: TGTGCCAGCAGTGAAGCCCCCGGGGACAGGGGTAGGAATGAGCAGTTCTTC
len: 17
v_gene: TRBV2
d_gene: TRBD1
abundance: many
j_gene: TRBJ2-1

CDR3aa: CASSALGAFNQPQHF
CDR3nt: TGTGCCAGCAGTGCGTTGGGAGCGTTCAATCAGCCCCAGCATTTT
len: 15
v_gene: TRBV6-1
d_gene: NA
abundance: many
j_gene: TRBJ1-5

CDR3aa: CASSDRDRYTEAFF
CDR3nt: TGCGCCAGCAGCGACCGGGACAGGTACACTGAAGCTTTCTTT
len: 14
v_gene: TRBV5-1
d_gene: TRBD1
abundance: many
j_gene: TRBJ1-1

CDR3aa: CASSLGAWRENEQFF
CDR3nt: TGTGCCAGCAGCTTAGGGGCATGGAGGGAGAATGAGCAGTTCTTC
len: 15
v_gene: TRBV11-2
d_gene: NA
abundance: many
j_gene: TRBJ2-1

CDR3aa: CASNPRHLVDSPLHF
CDR3nt: TGTGCCAGTAACCCACGACATTTAGTTGATTCACCCCTCCACTTT
len: 15
v_gene: TRBV19
d_gene: NA
abundance: NA
j_gene: TRBJ1-6

CDR3aa: CSATGQGETQYF
CDR3nt: TGCAGTGCGACTGGACAGGGGGAGACCCAGTACTTC
len: 12
v_gene: TRBV20-1
d_gene: TRBD1
abundance: many
j_gene: TRBJ2-5

CDR3aa: CSARRSSTYNEQFF
CDR3nt: TGCAGTGCTAGACGATCTAGCACCTACAATGAGCAGTTCTTC
len: 14
v_gene: TRBV20-1
d_gene: NA
abundance: many
j_gene: TRBJ2-1

CDR3aa: CASSYSGQANSPLHF
CDR3nt: TGTGCCAGCAGTTACTCGGGACAGGCTAATTCACCCCTCCACTTT
len: 15
v_gene: TRBV6-5
d_gene: TRBD1
abundance: many
j_gene: TRBJ1-6

CDR3aa: CASSWTGGFNEKLFF
CDR3nt: TGTGCCAGCAGCTGGACAGGGGGGTTTAATGAAAAACTGTTTTTT
len: 15
v_gene: TRBV7-2
d_gene: TRBD1
abundance: many
j_gene: TRBJ1-4

CDR3aa: CASRDGTKNTEAFF
CDR3nt: TGCGCCAGCAGGGACGGAACAAAGAACACTGAAGCTTTCTTT
len: 14
v_gene: TRBV5-1
d_gene: NA
abundance: many
j_gene: TRBJ1-1

CDR3aa: CASSESAGGTNSPLHF
CDR3nt: TGTGCCAGCAGTGAAAGTGCAGGGGGTACGAATTCACCCCTCCACTTT
len: 16
v_gene: TRBV6-1
d_gene: TRBD1
abundance: many
j_gene: TRBJ1-6

CDR3aa: CASSSDSTRTGELFF
CDR3nt: TGTGCCAGCAGTTCGGACTCGACCCGCACCGGGGAGCTGTTTTTT
len: 15
v_gene: TRBV7-9
d_gene: NA
abundance: many
j_gene: TRBJ2-2

CDR3aa: CASSLVTGATNEKLFF
CDR3nt: TGTGCCAGCAGCTTAGTTACAGGGGCAACTAATGAAAAACTGTTTTTT
len: 16
v_gene: TRBV11-2
d_gene: TRBD1
abundance: many
j_gene: TRBJ1-4

CDR3aa: CASSKDTSAGVTDTQYF
CDR3nt: TGTGCCAGCAGTAAGGATACTAGCGCGGGAGTCACAGATACGCAGTATTTT
len: 17
v_gene: TRBV6-6
d_gene: TRBD2
abundance: many
j_gene: TRBJ2-3

CDR3aa: CASSEYGGEAFF
CDR3nt: TGTGCCAGCAGTGAATACGGCGGAGAAGCTTTCTTT
len: 12
v_gene: TRBV25-1
d_gene: NA
abundance: many
j_gene: TRBJ1-1

CDR3aa: CASSEYIRGEVNEKLFF
CDR3nt: TGTGCCAGCAGTGAATATATAAGGGGCGAGGTGAATGAAAAACTGTTTTTT
len: 17
v_gene: TRBV25-1
d_gene: NA
abundance: many
j_gene: TRBJ1-4